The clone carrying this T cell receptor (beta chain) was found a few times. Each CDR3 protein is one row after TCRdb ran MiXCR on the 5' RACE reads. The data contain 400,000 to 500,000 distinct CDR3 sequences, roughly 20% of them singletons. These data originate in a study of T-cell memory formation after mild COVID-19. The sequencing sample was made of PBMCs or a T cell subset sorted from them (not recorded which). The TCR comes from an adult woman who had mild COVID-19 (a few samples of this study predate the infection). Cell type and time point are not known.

CDR3 DNA sequence: TGCAGCGCCACGGGTAGCAGGGGGTCCTACGAGCAGTACTTC. Its protein product is CSATGSRGSYEQYF. V gene TRBV29-1 combines with J gene TRBJ2-7, with 7 bases identical to TRBD1. Germline V gives CDR1 SQVTM, CDR2 ANQGSEA. V was pared by 7 bases and J by 1 base, with 10 bases of the junction left unmatched. CDR3 length equals 14 residues.